This is a list of T cell receptor beta chains from one sample in a study of blood T cell repertoires in COVID-19. Sequencing was performed with immunoSEQ multiplex PCR; in TCRdb, only in-frame clones are kept and a portion is missing. This sample has 90,000 to 120,000 clones, with roughly 84% found just once. Sequencing was done on a sample of peripheral blood. These receptors originate from a human donor in a cohort sampled during active COVID-19. Both conserved end residues are part of each CDR3. D genes are given only for firm matches. Some rows mark clone size as missing; the rest say once, few, many or name a class of expanded clone.

>TRBV12-5|TRBJ2-1|NA|TRBD1
CASGSTGVEQFF
TGTGCTAGTGGTTCGACAGGGGTTGAGCAGTTCTTC
>TRBV11-3|TRBJ2-3|few|TRBD1
CASKDRGTDTQYF
TGTGCCAGCAAGGACAGGGGCACAGATACGCAGTATTTT
>TRBV5-6|TRBJ1-3|NA|NA
CASSLPGVFGGNTIYF
TGTGCCAGCAGCTTGCCAGGGGTTTTCGGAGGAAACACCATATATTTT
>TRBV27|TRBJ1-4|once|NA
CASSMERQLREKLFF
TGTGCCAGCAGTATGGAGCGACAGCTGAGGGAAAAACTGTTTTTT
>TRBV5-4|TRBJ1-3|NA|TRBD1
CASSFPGQGGNTIYF
TGTGCCAGCAGCTTCCCGGGACAGGGTGGAAACACCATATATTTT
>TRBV27|TRBJ2-4|NA|TRBD2
CASSLYSGAAKNIQYF
TGTGCCAGCAGTTTATATAGCGGGGCGGCCAAAAACATTCAGTACTTC
>TRBV7-6|TRBJ2-3|many|TRBD2
CASSLVPSGAVTDTQYF
TGTGCCAGCAGCTTAGTGCCTAGCGGGGCAGTCACAGATACGCAGTATTTT
>TRBV10-3|TRBJ2-7|NA|TRBD1
CAISETGGTYEQYF
TGTGCCATCAGTGAGACAGGGGGTACCTACGAGCAGTACTTC
>TRBV30|TRBJ1-4|NA|NA
CAWSITGTTNEKLFF
TGTGCCTGGAGTATAACCGGGACAACTAATGAAAAACTGTTTTTT
>TRBV11-2|TRBJ2-5|NA|TRBD2
CASSQGLAQIKETQYF
TGTGCCAGCAGCCAAGGACTAGCGCAAATCAAAGAGACCCAGTACTTC
>TRBV5-4|TRBJ2-6|NA|NA
CASRMTGGANVLTF
TGTGCCAGCAGGATGACAGGTGGGGCCAACGTCCTGACTTTC
>TRBV15|TRBJ2-3|NA|TRBD2
CATSRVSSGGRDTQYF
TGTGCCACCAGCAGAGTTTCAAGCGGGGGTCGTGATACGCAGTATTTT
>TRBV6-2/TRBV6-3|TRBJ1-3|NA|NA
CASSYSKFTGGASGNTIYF
TGTGCCAGCAGTTACTCGAAATTCACCGGTGGGGCCTCTGGAAACACCATATATTTT
>TRBV3-1/TRBV3-2|TRBJ1-6|few|TRBD1
CASSQIPQTGANSPLHF
TGTGCCAGCAGCCAAATCCCCCAGACAGGGGCTAATTCACCCCTCCACTTT
>TRBV19|TRBJ2-1|NA|TRBD2
CASSTGTRIYNEQFF
TGTGCCAGTAGTACCGGGACTAGGATCTACAATGAGCAGTTCTTC
>TRBV5-1|TRBJ2-5|NA|TRBD2
CASSPVRSGRALETQYF
TGCGCCAGCAGCCCTGTGAGAAGCGGGAGGGCCCTAGAGACCCAGTACTTC
>TRBV4-2|TRBJ1-2|few|NA
CASSQENIGYTF
TGTGCCAGCAGCCAGGAGAATATCGGCTACACCTTC
>TRBV5-4|TRBJ2-7|NA|NA
CASSLDVQGQYF
TGTGCCAGCAGCTTGGACGTCCAGGGGCAGTACTTC
>TRBV6-4|TRBJ1-6|NA|NA
CASSDSRHFGSPLHF
TGTGCCAGCAGTGACTCACGACATTTCGGTTCACCCCTCCACTTT
>TRBV30|TRBJ2-3|once|NA
CAWNPGGYSTDTQYF
TGTGCCTGGAACCCAGGAGGCTACAGCACAGATACGCAGTATTTT
>TRBV7-9|TRBJ2-1|NA|TRBD1
CASSPDRGYYNEQFF
TGTGCCAGCAGCCCCGACAGGGGCTACTACAATGAGCAGTTCTTC
>TRBV7-9|TRBJ2-1|NA|TRBD2
CASSLRASGGANEQFF
TGTGCCAGCAGCTTAAGGGCTAGCGGGGGGGCAAACGAGCAGTTCTTC
>TRBV19|TRBJ2-1|NA|NA
CASSIDTGVPYNEQFF
TGTGCCAGTAGTATAGACACGGGGGTCCCCTACAATGAGCAGTTCTTC
>TRBV5-1|TRBJ2-7|NA|NA
CASSLFGRDTEQYF
TGCGCCAGCAGCCTGTTCGGCAGGGATACCGAGCAGTACTTC
>TRBV7-9|TRBJ2-1|NA|TRBD2
CASSPGASGGFNEQFF
TGTGCCAGCAGCCCAGGGGCTAGCGGGGGTTTTAATGAGCAGTTCTTC
>TRBV6-1|TRBJ1-1|NA|TRBD1
CASSERDRARVTEAFF
TGTGCCAGCAGTGAACGGGACAGGGCTCGAGTCACTGAAGCTTTCTTT
>TRBV6-5|TRBJ2-7|NA|NA
CASTNGVHEQYF
TGTGCCAGCACCAACGGGGTCCACGAGCAGTACTTC
>TRBV7-9|TRBJ2-7|NA|TRBD1
CASSPGTGDHEQYF
TGTGCCAGCAGTCCCGGGACAGGGGATCACGAGCAGTACTTC
>TRBV7-2|TRBJ2-7|NA|TRBD2
CASSLTSGGEYEQYF
TGTGCCAGCAGCTTAACTAGCGGGGGGGAGTACGAGCAGTACTTC
>TRBV27|TRBJ2-3|NA|NA
CASRSGASDTQYF
TGTGCCAGCAGGTCGGGTGCCTCAGATACGCAGTATTTT
>TRBV5-1|TRBJ2-2|NA|TRBD1
CASSLVGQGSIGELFF
TGCGCCAGCAGCCTCGTGGGACAGGGAAGCATCGGGGAGCTGTTTTTT
>TRBV30|TRBJ2-5|NA|TRBD2
CASAGGHPGTQYF
TGTGCCTCGGCGGGGGGGCACCCCGGGACCCAGTACTTC